The 19 T cell receptor beta chains presented below share a single source sample, sequenced in a study of T cell responses to AZD1222 COVID-19 vaccine. The protocol was immunoSEQ multiplex PCR, while the TCRdb copy is restricted to in-frame clones and leaves out a portion. The sample carries about 100,000 clones, about 88% recorded once. The input for sequencing was peripheral blood, taken on day 0 of AZD1222 vaccination. The receptors stem from an adult in good health.

The rearrangement links TRBV14 to TRBJ2-3; 10 nucleotides match TRBD2. This CDR3 spans 18 amino acids. The germline V gene encodes CDR1 SGHDN and CDR2 FVKESK. With 0 bases clipped from V and 1 base from J, the junction kept 7 bases outside the gene matches. Here the CDR3 DNA reads TGTGCCAGCAGCCAAGACCTAGCGGGGGTCTGGGGCACAGATACGCAGTATTTT. As protein: CASSQDLAGVWGTDTQYF. Using reference TRBV14 and TRBJ2-3 for the parts outside the CDR3, the full variable domain is EAGVTQFPSHSVIEKGQTVTLRCDPISGHDNLYWYRRVMGKEIKFLLHFVKESKQDESGMPNNRFLAERTGGTYSTLKVQPAELEDSGVYFCASSQDLAGVWGTDTQYFGPGTRLTVL.

The chain uses TRBV28 and TRBJ2-3; 8 bases are shared with TRBD2. The CDR3 runs 16 residues. The germline gives CDR1 MDHEN, CDR2 SYDVKM. V was pared by 5 bases and J by 7 bases, with 14 bases of the junction left unmatched. The CDR3 here is CASSELSGVFRNTQYF. CDR3 DNA: TGTGCCAGCAGTGAGCTTAGCGGGGTATTTCGGAATACGCAGTATTTT.

This clone was found a few times. This sample also contains other DNA sequences that code for the same CDR3. Here the CDR3 DNA reads TGTGCCAGCAGCTGGGGTGACAGGAACACTGAAGCTTTCTTT. Its translation: CASSWGDRNTEAFF. The rearrangement links TRBV5-5 to TRBJ1-1; the D gene is possibly TRBD1 (5 bases). The CDR3 has 14 amino acids. Trimming removed 3 bases from V and 1 base from J, with 10 bases in between. Germline V gene lookup returns CDR1 SGHKS and CDR2 YYEKEE (reference sequence).

V and J are TRBV6-1 and TRBJ1-5; a possible D gene is TRBD1 (5 bases). Trimming took 0 bases from V and 0 from J, leaving 15 bases between them. The CDR3 has 18 residues. The V gene's germline CDR1 is MNHNS and CDR2 SASEGT. CDR3 residues: CASSEAQPGLLSNQPQHF. The DNA for the CDR3 is TGTGCCAGCAGTGAAGCGCAACCGGGACTGCTTAGCAATCAGCCCCAGCATTTT.

The chain has TRBV7-2 and TRBJ2-1; D is undetermined. Trimming removed 5 bases from V and 8 bases from J, with 13 bases in between. The CDR3 length is 13 residues. Germline V gene lookup returns CDR1 SGHTA and CDR2 FQGNSA. CDR3 loop: CASSLNQAHEQFF. CDR3 bases: TGTGCCAGCAGCCTCAACCAGGCCCATGAGCAGTTCTTC.

J is TRBJ1-2 and V is TRBV19; 9 bases match TRBD1. The junction had 9 bases not matched to a gene; V was cut back by 0 bases and J by 4 bases. The CDR3 is 17 amino acids. The V gene's germline CDR1 is LNHDA and CDR2 SQIVND (reference sequence). CDR3 in DNA: TGTGCCAGTAGTATAGATCTATTGACAGGGGGAAGCTATGGCTACACCTTC. Protein product: CASSIDLLTGGSYGYTF. The variable domain in full, completed from reference TRBV19 and TRBJ1-2, reads DGGITQSPKYLFRKEGQNVTLSCEQNLNHDAMYWYRQDPGQGLRLIYYSQIVNDFQKGDIAEGYSVSREKKESFPLTVTSAQKNPTAFYLCASSIDLLTGGSYGYTFGSGTRLTVV.

This chain joins TRBV5-5 and TRBJ2-1; D is possibly TRBD1 (6 bases). CDR1 SGHKS and CDR2 YYEKEE come from the germline V gene (reference sequence). The CDR3 has 16 amino acids. Deletions cut 0 bases from V and 1 base from J, with 11 bases between. The CDR3 is CASSLEGELSYNEQFF. The CDR3 region has the DNA TGTGCCAGCAGCTTGGAGGGGGAACTGTCCTACAATGAGCAGTTCTTC.

The chain joins TRBV19 to TRBJ2-2, with a possible D match to TRBD1 (6 bases). The CDR3 loop spans 15 amino acids. Trimming took 3 bases from V and 7 from J, leaving 15 bases between them. The V gene's germline CDR1 is LNHDA and CDR2 SQIVND (reference sequence). CDR3: CASSIAGTGFGELFF. CDR3 DNA sequence: TGTGCCAGTAGTATCGCCGGCACAGGGTTCGGGGAGCTGTTTTTT.

The genes are TRBV28 and TRBJ2-2, with TRBD2 as a possible D gene (5 bases). Trimming stripped 8 bases from V and 6 bases from J, with 28 bases between. This CDR3 comprises 18 residues. Germline CDR1 is MDHEN and CDR2 is SYDVKM. Written as DNA, the CDR3 is TGTGCCAGCCGGGGTAACGTCCATTCGTCGACAAACCCCGGGGAGCTGTTTTTT. Protein product: CASRGNVHSSTNPGELFF.

The V gene is TRBV19, the J gene TRBJ1-5, with D unresolved. This CDR3 comprises 14 residues. V was pared by 6 bases and J by 7 bases, with 16 bases between. Looked up from germline, CDR1 is LNHDA and CDR2 is SQIVND (reference sequence). CDR3 residues: CASSTSAGYQPQHF. CDR3 in DNA: TGTGCCAGTAGCACTTCGGCGGGTTACCAGCCCCAGCATTTT.

This chain joins TRBV9 and TRBJ2-3, with D maybe TRBD2 (6 bases). V was pared by 3 bases and J by 1 base, with 12 bases between. The CDR3 has 15 residues. The germline V gene has CDR1 SGDLS and CDR2 YYNGEE. Here the CDR3 reads CASSATSKGTDTQYF. The CDR3 DNA follows: TGTGCCAGCAGCGCCACTAGCAAAGGCACAGATACGCAGTATTTT. Combining the CDR3 with reference TRBV9 and TRBJ2-3 gives the whole variable domain DSGVTQTPKHLITATGQRVTLRCSPRSGDLSVYWYQQSLDQGLQFLIQYYNGEERAKGNILERFSAQQFPDLHSELNLSSLELGDSALYFCASSATSKGTDTQYFGPGTRLTVL.

The rearrangement uses TRBV11-2 and TRBJ2-3; D gene uncertain. Germline CDR1 SGHAT, CDR2 FQNNGV. V lost 8 bases and J lost 2, with 14 bases in between. This CDR3 contains 14 residues. The CDR3 protein is CASLPPTDTDTQYF. CDR3 coding DNA: TGTGCCAGCTTACCCCCCACAGACACAGATACGCAGTATTTT.

The chain has TRBV12-3 or TRBV12-4 and TRBJ2-7, with D possibly matching TRBD1 (5 bases). This CDR3 region has 11 residues. With 4 bases removed from V and 6 bases from J, the gap between germline ends came to 7 bases. CDR3 DNA: TGTGCCAGCAGTTCAGGGCCCGAGCAGTACTTC. Translation gives CASSSGPEQYF.

This clone was observed a single time. V usage is TRBV18 and J usage is TRBJ1-4, with D possibly matching TRBD1 (5 bases). This CDR3 comprises 17 residues. Trimming took 2 bases from V and 4 from J, leaving 17 bases between them. The germline V gene has CDR1 KGHSH and CDR2 LQKENI. The CDR3 here is CASSPVGQGAYNEKLFF. The DNA for the CDR3 is TGTGCCAGCTCACCAGTCGGTCAGGGCGCCTATAATGAAAAACTGTTTTTT.

The CDR3 region is CASRVTESGYTF. DNA for the CDR3: TGTGCCAGCAGGGTCACAGAGTCGGGCTACACCTTC. The chain recombines TRBV6-5 with TRBJ1-2; no reliable D call. CDR3 length: 12 amino acids. Germline-derived CDR1 and CDR2 are MNHEY and SVGAGI. V lost 6 bases and J lost 8, with 13 bases in between.

V is TRBV14 and J is TRBJ1-1, with TRBD1 matching 7 bases. This CDR3 has 13 residues. CDR1 is SGHDN, CDR2 FVKESK, per germline. V lost 2 bases and J lost 10; bases outside the gene matches: 7. Here the CDR3 DNA reads TGTGCCAGCAGCCAATCTCCAGGGGGGCGAGCTTTCTTT. It encodes CASSQSPGGRAFF.

This clone occurred once. This rearrangement joins TRBV18 to TRBJ1-6; D perhaps matches TRBD1 (5 bases). Between the trimmed V and J ends, which lost 2 bases and 8 bases, there was a span of 13 bases. The CDR3 contains 15 residues. The germline V gene has CDR1 KGHSH and CDR2 LQKENI. DNA of the CDR3: TGTGCCAGCTCACCAGTCTACGGGGCGGATTCACCCCTCCACTTT. Translation gives CASSPVYGADSPLHF.

This clone was observed a single time. The chain carries TRBV6-5 and TRBJ2-7, with D tentatively TRBD2 (6 bases). This CDR3 comprises 12 residues. Trimming took off 6 bases at V and 6 bases at J, with 12 bases between the two ends. CDR1 is MNHEY, CDR2 SVGAGI, per germline. In DNA form, the CDR3 reads TGTGCCAGCAGGGAGGGAATAAGCGAGCAGTACTTC. Its translation: CASREGISEQYF.

The chain has TRBV19 and TRBJ1-2; D gene uncertain. The length of the CDR3 is 15 residues. CDR1 is LNHDA, CDR2 SQIVND, per germline (reference sequence). Trimming shortened V by 8 bases and J by 7 bases, and 23 bases separated the two germline ends. CDR3 nucleotides: TGTGCCAGTCACCGACCCTGGGCAGGAGGGAGTGGCTACACCTTC. The encoded protein is CASHRPWAGGSGYTF.